This TCR beta chain is drawn from a study of blood T cell repertoires in COVID-19. How the authors handled the data: Researchers report that nucleated cell counts were estimated from reference gene primer amplification. Profiled with immunoSEQ multiplex PCR; TCRdb holds only in-frame clones, not every one. From that table come the V and J calls and clone size; the DNA was used to work out D and trimming. Seen here are some 350,000 clones, approximately 91% observed once, and the top ten hold around 6.6%. The CDR3 totals 16 residues. V lost 4 bases to trimming and J lost 6 bases; unmatched junction nucleotides: 6. Germline loops: CDR1 SGHRS, CDR2 YFSETQ.

The clonotype comes from a woman between 65 and 79 years old with COVID-19, enrolled during active disease. Material for sequencing was peripheral blood. The gene calls are TRBV5-1 and TRBJ2-3, with 15 bases aligning to TRBD2. CDR3 coding DNA: TGCGCCAGCAGCACAGGGACTAGCGGGGGGTCGGATACGCAGTATTTT. Translation: CASSTGTSGGSDTQYF. Full variable domain (missing parts from reference TRBV5-1 and TRBJ2-3): KAGVTQTPRYLIKTRGQQVTLSCSPISGHRSVSWYQQTPGQGLQFLFEYFSETQRNKGNFPGRFSGRQFSNSRSEMNVSTLELGDSALYLCASSTGTSGGSDTQYFGPGTRLTVL.